Here is one T cell receptor (beta chain) with its context. Its cognate antigen is unknown. This record belongs to a study of post-analysis software for immune sequencing data. Germline V CDR1 and CDR2: MNHNY, SVGAGI (reference sequence). The CDR3 runs to 15 residues. V lost 2 bases and J lost 7, with 15 bases in between. The authors incorporated unique molecular identifiers into the TCR beta cDNA libraries. Researchers reported around 510,000 cDNA molecules coming from roughly 1 to 10 million T cells. TCRdb reprocessed the PCR reads with MiXCR, giving one entry per CDR3 protein. The sample lists 700,000 to 900,000 distinct CDR3 sequences; 35% to 55% were seen once. Study results and limitations: Samples prepared in the same batch strongly co-clustered by F measure. Controls had significantly higher normalized Chao1 diversity than multiple sclerosis patients. Patients carried four or five TRBV segments more frequently than controls did, and TRBV5-6, TRBV5-1 and TRBV20-1 were among them.

The V and J genes are TRBV6-6 and TRBJ2-1, with D possibly TRBD2 on 6 matching bases. The specimen was blood. This sequence originates from a girl between 5 and 17 years old with multiple sclerosis. Written as DNA, the CDR3 is TGTGCCAGCAGTTACGCTAGCCGGGGGAGTAATGAGCAGTTCTTC. Translating it yields CASSYASRGSNEQFF.